One and the same sample provided the 21 T cell receptor beta chains below, sequenced in a study of response to subunit inactivated influenza vaccine. Using its own MiXCR run on the RT-PCR reads, TCRdb lists one record per CDR3 protein. The sample yields almost 600,000 distinct CDR3 sequences, 13% to 15% seen once. Sequences were derived from PBMCs from blood, sampled 12 days after vaccination. Source of these receptors: a man in his forties or fifties who received an inactivated influenza vaccine.

The J gene is TRBJ2-7, the V gene TRBV5-6; no clear D gene. The CDR3 extends over 12 amino acids. CDR1 and CDR2 from the germline V gene are SGHDT and YYEEEE. V was pared by 2 bases and J by 6 bases, with 9 bases between. The CDR3 coding sequence is TGTGCCAGCAGCTTTGTTAGCCGCGAGCAGTACTTC. Translated, it gives CASSFVSREQYF.

This sequence joins TRBV20-1 and TRBJ2-2; D ambiguous. Germline CDR1 is DFQATT and CDR2 is SNEGSKA (reference sequence). V was cut by 5 bases and J by 0 bases, with 4 bases left in between. The CDR3 has 12 residues. CDR3 in DNA: TGCAGTGCTGGAACGAACACCGGGGAGCTGTTTTTT. Its translation is CSAGTNTGELFF.

This clonotype appeared a few times. This chain joins TRBV28 and TRBJ2-7; 7 bases align to TRBD1. After removal of 7 bases from V and 3 bases from J, the junction contained 9 bases not matched to a gene. CDR3 length: 14 amino acids. Germline V lookup: CDR1 MDHEN, CDR2 SYDVKM. CDR3 amino acids: CASKTTQGVYEQYF. The CDR3, as DNA: TGTGCCAGCAAGACGACCCAGGGGGTCTACGAGCAGTACTTC.

The chain combines TRBV20-1 with TRBJ2-2; a possible D gene is TRBD1 (5 bases). The CDR3 covers 18 residues. V lost 4 bases and J 4 bases, leaving 25 bases between the germline ends. Germline V CDR1 and CDR2: DFQATT, SNEGSKA (reference sequence). The CDR3: CSAKDLEWGRPSTGELFF. CDR3 in DNA: TGCAGTGCTAAGGATTTGGAATGGGGCAGGCCGAGCACCGGGGAGCTGTTTTTT.

This clonotype was counted only a few times. The chain combines TRBV9 with TRBJ2-1; the match to TRBD1 covers 10 bases. The CDR3 consists of 15 residues. From germline, CDR1 is SGDLS and CDR2 YYNGEE. V dropped 4 bases and J dropped 5; count of bases not matched to a gene: 6. The CDR3 is CASSRGTGDHNEQFF. CDR3 DNA: TGTGCCAGCAGCCGCGGGACAGGGGACCACAATGAGCAGTTCTTC.

The table lists this clonotype with a few counts. The chain employs TRBV6-6 and TRBJ2-7, with D uncertain. Trimming stripped 0 bases from V and 7 bases from J, with 7 bases between. Germline V gene data show CDR1 as MNHNY and CDR2 as SVGAGI (reference sequence). The CDR3 spans 12 residues. The CDR3 is CASSYSPWEQYF. The CDR3 bases are TGTGCCAGCAGTTACTCACCTTGGGAGCAGTACTTC.

This clonotype is a singleton in its sample. The genes are TRBV18 and TRBJ2-6, with 13 bases that match TRBD2. The V segment lost 3 bases and the J segment 0 bases; nucleotides outside the gene matches: 2. Germline CDR1 reads KGHSH; CDR2 reads LQKENI. CDR3 length: 18 residues. The CDR3 sequence is CASSPRTSGSSGANVLTF. The DNA of the CDR3 is TGTGCCAGCTCACCCCGGACTAGCGGGAGCTCTGGGGCCAACGTCCTGACTTTC. Full variable domain (rest looked up from reference TRBV18 and TRBJ2-6): NAGVMQNPRHLVRRRGQEARLRCSPMKGHSHVYWYRQLPEEGLKFMVYLQKENIIDESGMPKERFSAEFPKEGPSILRIQQVVRGDSAAYFCASSPRTSGSSGANVLTFGAGSRLTVL.

This clonotype was seen only a few times. This chain links TRBV11-2 with TRBJ2-1, with D possibly being TRBD1 (5 bases). The V gene lost 0 bases and the J gene lost 0 bases, with 18 bases spanning the gap. The germline gives CDR1 SGHAT, CDR2 FQNNGV. This CDR3 is 19 amino acids long. CDR3 coding DNA: TGTGCCAGCAGCTTAGATCGTAGGGTAGGGGTGAGCTCCTACAATGAGCAGTTCTTC. This translates into CASSLDRRVGVSSYNEQFF.

The J gene is TRBJ1-3, the V gene TRBV29-1; D is unresolved. The CDR3 covers 12 residues. V gave up 7 bases and J gave up 0 bases, with 7 bases separating them. Germline V gene lookup returns CDR1 SQVTM and CDR2 ANQGSEA. The DNA for the CDR3 is TGCAGCGCCCGGATCTCTGGAAACACCATATATTTT. Translation gives CSARISGNTIYF.

This chain joins TRBV6-6 and TRBJ2-1; D may be TRBD1 (6 bases). Germline loops: CDR1 MNHNY, CDR2 SVGAGI (reference sequence). CDR3 length: 12 amino acids. This chain's CDR3 is CASDSRGNEQFF. In DNA, the CDR3 is TGTGCTAGCGACTCAAGGGGGAATGAGCAGTTCTTC.

The genes are TRBV20-1 and TRBJ2-1, with D maybe TRBD2 (6 bases). Germline assignment: CDR1 DFQATT and CDR2 SNEGSKA (reference sequence). Trimming took off 6 bases at V and 2 bases at J, with 11 bases between the two ends. The CDR3 spans 13 residues. CDR3 loop: CSATGLPYNEQFF. The CDR3 DNA is TGCAGTGCCACCGGACTACCCTACAATGAGCAGTTCTTC.

This clonotype has a count of ten or more. The rearrangement uses TRBV12-3 or TRBV12-4 and TRBJ1-2; no definite D call. This CDR3 is 14 amino acids long. The V and J ends lost 0 bases and 2 bases respectively, with 7 bases between them. The CDR3, as DNA: TGTGCCAGCAGTTTAGCTGTCAGAAACTATGGCTACACCTTC. It yields the protein CASSLAVRNYGYTF.

There are a few counts of this clonotype. The V gene is TRBV7-2, the J gene TRBJ2-7, with 8 nucleotides matching TRBD1. This CDR3 spans 14 amino acids. The germline V gene has CDR1 SGHTA and CDR2 FQGNSA. J gave up 4 bases and V 4 bases, and 6 bases lay outside the gene matches. The CDR3 DNA sequence: TGTGCCAGCAGCTACCGGGACAGGAATTACGAGCAGTACTTC. Translation: CASSYRDRNYEQYF. Together with reference TRBV7-2 and TRBJ2-7, the CDR3 gives the full variable domain: GAGVSQSPSNKVTEKGKDVELRCDPISGHTALYWYRQSLGQGLEFLIYFQGNSAPDKSGLPSDRFSAERTGGSVSTLTIQRTQQEDSAVYLCASSYRDRNYEQYFGPGTRLTVT.

This clonotype came up a few times. V and J are TRBV18 and TRBJ2-7; 11 bases match TRBD1. CDR3 size: 18 residues. CDR1 and CDR2 (germline): KGHSH, LQKENI. Trimming removed 3 bases from V and 2 bases from J; junction bases left unmatched: 12. CDR3 sequence reads: CASSPSGTGGPFAYEQYF. CDR3 nucleotides: TGTGCCAGCTCACCCTCCGGGACAGGGGGTCCTTTTGCCTACGAGCAGTACTTC.

In this sample, this clonotype turned up many times. The gene calls are TRBV28 and TRBJ1-1; tentatively, D is TRBD1 (6 bases). With 2 bases removed from V and 4 bases from J, the gap between germline ends came to 8 bases. The CDR3 loop spans 13 amino acids. Per germline, CDR1 MDHEN and CDR2 SYDVKM. DNA of the CDR3: TGTGCCAGCAGTTTAAGAGGGGGCACTGAAGCTTTCTTT. Translation gives CASSLRGGTEAFF.

The chain has TRBV4-2 and TRBJ2-1; 7 positions match TRBD1. Losses at the gene ends were 4 bases for V and 8 bases for J; bases not matched to a gene: 5. The CDR3 contains 13 residues. The germline CDR1 and CDR2 sequences are LGHNA and YNFKEQ. CDR3 sequence: CASSPGQVHEQFF. The CDR3, as DNA: TGTGCCAGCAGCCCAGGACAGGTCCATGAGCAGTTCTTC.

This clonotype was found a few times. CDR3 in amino acids: CSAIALPAKGQRETQYF. Here the CDR3 DNA reads TGCAGTGCTATAGCGCTGCCGGCCAAGGGGCAGAGAGAGACCCAGTACTTC. J is TRBJ2-5 and V is TRBV20-1; D may match TRBD1 or TRBD2 (5 bases each). Germline V gene data show CDR1 as DFQATT and CDR2 as SNEGSKA (reference sequence). Trimming removed 4 bases at V and 4 bases at J, with 25 bases between. This CDR3 is built from 17 residues.

This clonotype was observed a handful of times. The chain recombines TRBV3-1 with TRBJ2-1, with TRBD1 matching over 7 bases. Germline CDR1 and CDR2: LGHDT and YNNKEL (reference sequence). V was pared by 5 bases and J by 9 bases, with 7 bases of the junction left unmatched. This CDR3 is 13 amino acids long. The DNA for the CDR3 is TGTGCCAGCAGCGGTAGGGGGCTTGGTGAGCAGTTCTTC. The encoded protein is CASSGRGLGEQFF.

Only a few counts were recorded for this clonotype. The gene calls are TRBV12-3 or TRBV12-4 and TRBJ1-4; the D gene is possibly TRBD1 (6 bases). The CDR3 consists of 14 residues. Trimming cost V 0 bases and J 11 bases, with 13 bases left between them. For the CDR3, the DNA is TGTGCCAGCAGTTTAGCGGGGACACGTGTTAAACTGTTTTTT. Its translation: CASSLAGTRVKLFF.

J is TRBJ2-2 and V is TRBV14, with D maybe TRBD1 (6 bases). Between the trimmed V and J ends, which lost 5 bases and 1 base, there was a span of 11 bases. The CDR3 sequence is 15 residues long. The germline V gene encodes CDR1 SGHDN and CDR2 FVKESK. The CDR3 DNA reads as TGTGCCAGCAGCTACAACAGGGTGAACACCGGGGAGCTGTTTTTT. This sequence encodes CASSYNRVNTGELFF.

This clonotype was counted between two and nine times. This chain links TRBV5-4 with TRBJ2-1, with a weak D call TRBD2 (6 bases). Per germline, CDR1 SGHNT and CDR2 YYREEE (reference sequence). V was cut by 0 bases and J by 0 bases, with 10 bases left in between. The CDR3 is 16 amino acids. Here the CDR3 reads CASSLGPGASYNEQFF. The CDR3 DNA reads TGTGCCAGCAGCTTGGGGCCGGGAGCCTCCTACAATGAGCAGTTCTTC.